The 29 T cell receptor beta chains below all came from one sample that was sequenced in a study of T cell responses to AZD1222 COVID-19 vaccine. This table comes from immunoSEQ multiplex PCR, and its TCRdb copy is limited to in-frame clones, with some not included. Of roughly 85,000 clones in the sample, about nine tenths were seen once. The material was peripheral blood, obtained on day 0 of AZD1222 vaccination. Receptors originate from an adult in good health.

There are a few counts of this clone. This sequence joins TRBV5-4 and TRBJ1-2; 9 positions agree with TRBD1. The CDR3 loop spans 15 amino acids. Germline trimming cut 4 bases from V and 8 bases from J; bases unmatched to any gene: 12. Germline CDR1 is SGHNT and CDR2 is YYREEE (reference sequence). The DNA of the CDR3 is TGTGCCAGCAGCCGTGCCCTACAGGGGGCACGGGGCTACACCTTC. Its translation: CASSRALQGARGYTF.

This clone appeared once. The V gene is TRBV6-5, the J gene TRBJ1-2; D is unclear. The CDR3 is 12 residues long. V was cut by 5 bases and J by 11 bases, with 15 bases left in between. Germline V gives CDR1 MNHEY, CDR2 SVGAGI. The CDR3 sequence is CASSTANSGYTF. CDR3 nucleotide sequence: TGTGCCAGCAGTACCGCCAATTCGGGTTACACCTTC.

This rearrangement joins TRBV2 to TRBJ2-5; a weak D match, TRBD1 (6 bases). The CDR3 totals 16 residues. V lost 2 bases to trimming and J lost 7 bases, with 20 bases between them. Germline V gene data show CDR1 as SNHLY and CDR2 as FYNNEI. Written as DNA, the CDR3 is TGTGCCAGCAGTGAAAAGGGGGACCGTGCTCTGTTGACCCAGTACTTC. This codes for CASSEKGDRALLTQYF.

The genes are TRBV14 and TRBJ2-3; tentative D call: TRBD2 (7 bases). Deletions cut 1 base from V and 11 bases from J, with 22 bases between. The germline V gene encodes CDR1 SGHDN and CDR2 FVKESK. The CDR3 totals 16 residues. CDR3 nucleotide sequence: TGTGCCAGCAGCCAAGCCGCGGGGGCTCGGCCGACGGAGCAGTATTTT. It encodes CASSQAAGARPTEQYF.

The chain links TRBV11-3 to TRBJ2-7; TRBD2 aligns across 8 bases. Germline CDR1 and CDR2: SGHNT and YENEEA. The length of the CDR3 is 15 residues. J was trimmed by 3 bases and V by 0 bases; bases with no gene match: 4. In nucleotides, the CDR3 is TGTGCCAGCAGCTTAGATGCGGGGGGAGACTACGAGCAGTACTTC. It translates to CASSLDAGGDYEQYF.

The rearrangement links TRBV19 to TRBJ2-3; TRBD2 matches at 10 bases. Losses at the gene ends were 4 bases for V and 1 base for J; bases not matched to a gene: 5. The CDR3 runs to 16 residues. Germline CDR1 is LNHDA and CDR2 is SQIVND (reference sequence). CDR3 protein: CASSTSSGGRTDTQYF. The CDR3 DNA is TGTGCCAGTAGTACTTCTAGCGGGGGACGCACAGATACGCAGTATTTT.

The CDR3 region has the DNA TGTGCCAGCAGCCAAGGACTTAGCGGGAGCTACGAGCAGTACTTC. Amino acid sequence: CASSQGLSGSYEQYF. The gene calls are TRBV3-1 (or the pseudogene TRBV3-2) and TRBJ2-7; TRBD2 matches at 9 bases. V shed 1 base and J 3 bases; nucleotides not matched to a gene: 4. The germline V gene encodes CDR1 LGHDT and CDR2 YNNKEL (reference sequence). The CDR3 extends over 15 amino acids.

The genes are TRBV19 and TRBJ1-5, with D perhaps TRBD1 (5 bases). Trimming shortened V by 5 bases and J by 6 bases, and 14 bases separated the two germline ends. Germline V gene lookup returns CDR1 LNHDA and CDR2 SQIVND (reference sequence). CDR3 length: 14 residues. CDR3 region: CASSPGGDAQPQHF. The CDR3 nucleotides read TGTGCCAGTAGTCCGGGGGGGGATGCTCAGCCCCAGCATTTT.

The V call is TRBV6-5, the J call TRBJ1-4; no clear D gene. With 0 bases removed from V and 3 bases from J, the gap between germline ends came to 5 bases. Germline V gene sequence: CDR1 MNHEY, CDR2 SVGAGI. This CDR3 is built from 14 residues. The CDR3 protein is CASSYSRPNEKLFF. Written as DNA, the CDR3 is TGTGCCAGCAGTTACTCCCGACCTAATGAAAAACTGTTTTTT.

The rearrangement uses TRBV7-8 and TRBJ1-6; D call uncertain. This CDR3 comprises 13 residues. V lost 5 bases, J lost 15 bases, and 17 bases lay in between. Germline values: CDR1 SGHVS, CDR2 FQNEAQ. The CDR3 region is CASSPAGPVFLHF. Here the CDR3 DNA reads TGTGCCAGCAGCCCCGCAGGTCCGGTATTCCTCCACTTT.

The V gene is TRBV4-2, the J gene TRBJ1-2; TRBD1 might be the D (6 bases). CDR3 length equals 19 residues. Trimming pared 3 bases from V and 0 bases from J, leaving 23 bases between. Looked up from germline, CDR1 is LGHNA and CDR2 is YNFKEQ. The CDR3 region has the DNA TGTGCCAGCAGCCAGGCTCTTACTACAGGGCCCCTATCTAACTATGGCTACACCTTC. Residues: CASSQALTTGPLSNYGYTF.

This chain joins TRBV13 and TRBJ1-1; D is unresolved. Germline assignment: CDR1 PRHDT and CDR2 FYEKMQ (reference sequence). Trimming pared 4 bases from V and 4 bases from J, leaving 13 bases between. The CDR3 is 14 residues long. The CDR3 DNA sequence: TGTGCCAGCAGCTCTCGAACTGGTACCACTGAAGCTTTCTTT. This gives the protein CASSSRTGTTEAFF.

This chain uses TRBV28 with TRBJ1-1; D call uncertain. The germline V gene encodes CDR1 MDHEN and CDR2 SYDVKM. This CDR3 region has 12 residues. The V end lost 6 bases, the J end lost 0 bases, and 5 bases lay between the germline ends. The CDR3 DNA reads TGTGCCAGCAGCCCAATGAACACTGAAGCTTTCTTT. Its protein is CASSPMNTEAFF.

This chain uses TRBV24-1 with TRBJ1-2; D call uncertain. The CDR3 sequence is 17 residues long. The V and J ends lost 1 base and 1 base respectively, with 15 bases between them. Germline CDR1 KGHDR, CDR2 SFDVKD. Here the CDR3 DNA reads TGTGCCACCAGTGATTTTATGAAAGTAGAAAGTAACTATGGCTACACCTTC. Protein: CATSDFMKVESNYGYTF.

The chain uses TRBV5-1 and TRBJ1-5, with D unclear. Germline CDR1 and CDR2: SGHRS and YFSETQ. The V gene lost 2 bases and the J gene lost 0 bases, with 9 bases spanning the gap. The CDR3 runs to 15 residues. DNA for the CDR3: TGCGCCAGCAGCTTAGGAACAGTTAGCAATCAGCCCCAGCATTTT. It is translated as CASSLGTVSNQPQHF.

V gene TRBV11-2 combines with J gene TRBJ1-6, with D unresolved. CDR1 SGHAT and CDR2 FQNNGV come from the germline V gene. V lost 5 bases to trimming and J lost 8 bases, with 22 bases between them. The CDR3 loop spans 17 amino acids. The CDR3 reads CASSPLIGGLAYSPLHF. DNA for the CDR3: TGTGCCAGCAGCCCCTTAATTGGAGGGTTGGCATATTCACCCCTCCACTTT.

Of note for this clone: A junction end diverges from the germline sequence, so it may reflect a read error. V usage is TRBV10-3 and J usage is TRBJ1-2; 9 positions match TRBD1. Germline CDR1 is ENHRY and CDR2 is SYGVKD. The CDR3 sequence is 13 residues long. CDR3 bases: TGTGCCATCATGGATTGGGACAGGGATGGTTACACCTTC. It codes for CAIMDWDRDGYTF.

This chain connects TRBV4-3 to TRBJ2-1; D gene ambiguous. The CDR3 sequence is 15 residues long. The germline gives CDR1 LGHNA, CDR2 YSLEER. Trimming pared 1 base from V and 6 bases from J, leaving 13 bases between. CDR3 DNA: TGCGCCAGCAGCCAAGGATACCTAGGCGTCAATGAGCAGTTCTTC. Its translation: CASSQGYLGVNEQFF.

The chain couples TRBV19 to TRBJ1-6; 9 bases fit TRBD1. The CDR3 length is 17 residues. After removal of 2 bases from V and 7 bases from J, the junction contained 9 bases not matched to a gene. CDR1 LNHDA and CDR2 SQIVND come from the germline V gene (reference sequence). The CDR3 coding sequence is TGTGCCAGTAGTATAATTCTGCGGACAGGGGTAAATTCACCCCTCCACTTT. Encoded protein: CASSIILRTGVNSPLHF.

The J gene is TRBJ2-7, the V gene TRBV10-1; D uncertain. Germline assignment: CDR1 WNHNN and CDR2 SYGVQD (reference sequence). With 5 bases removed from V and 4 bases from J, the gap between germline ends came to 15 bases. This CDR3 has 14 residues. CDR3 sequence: CASSITDSRYEQYF. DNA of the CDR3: TGCGCCAGCAGTATCACAGATTCTAGATACGAGCAGTACTTC.

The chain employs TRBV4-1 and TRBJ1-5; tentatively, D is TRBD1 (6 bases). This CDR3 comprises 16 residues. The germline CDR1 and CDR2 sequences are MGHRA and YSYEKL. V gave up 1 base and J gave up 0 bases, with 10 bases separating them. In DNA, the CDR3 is TGCGCCAGCAGCCAAGGAGGGGGATATAGCAATCAGCCCCAGCATTTT. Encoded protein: CASSQGGGYSNQPQHF.

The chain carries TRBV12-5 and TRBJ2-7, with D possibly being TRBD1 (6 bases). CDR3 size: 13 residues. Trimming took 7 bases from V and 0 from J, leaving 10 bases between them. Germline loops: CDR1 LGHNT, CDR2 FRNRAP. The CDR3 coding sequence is TGTGCTAGTGCTAGGGACACCTCCTACGAGCAGTACTTC. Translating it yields CASARDTSYEQYF.

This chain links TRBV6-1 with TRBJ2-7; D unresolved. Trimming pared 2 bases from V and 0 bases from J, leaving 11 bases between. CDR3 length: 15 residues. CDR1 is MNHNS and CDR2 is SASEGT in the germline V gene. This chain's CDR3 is CASSEQRLGSYEQYF. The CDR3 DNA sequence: TGTGCCAGCAGTGAACAGAGGCTCGGCTCCTACGAGCAGTACTTC.

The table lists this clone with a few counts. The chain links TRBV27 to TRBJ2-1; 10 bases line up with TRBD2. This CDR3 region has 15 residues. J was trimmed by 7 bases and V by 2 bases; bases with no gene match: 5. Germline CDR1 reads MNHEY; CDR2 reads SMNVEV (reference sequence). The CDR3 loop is CASSLLAGVLNEQFF. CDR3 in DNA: TGTGCCAGCAGTTTACTAGCGGGAGTTCTGAATGAGCAGTTCTTC.

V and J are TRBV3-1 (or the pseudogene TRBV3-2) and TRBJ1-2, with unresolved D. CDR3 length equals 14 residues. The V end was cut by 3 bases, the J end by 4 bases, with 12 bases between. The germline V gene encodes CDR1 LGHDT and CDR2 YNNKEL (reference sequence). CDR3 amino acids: CASSQREIGYGYTF. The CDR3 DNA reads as TGTGCCAGCAGCCAGCGGGAAATTGGCTATGGCTACACCTTC.

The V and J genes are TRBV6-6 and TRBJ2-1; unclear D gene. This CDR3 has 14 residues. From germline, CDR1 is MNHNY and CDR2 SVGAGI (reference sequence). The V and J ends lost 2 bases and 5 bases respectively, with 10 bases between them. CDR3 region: CASSYTRTDNEQFF. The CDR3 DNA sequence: TGTGCCAGCAGTTACACTCGAACGGACAATGAGCAGTTCTTC.

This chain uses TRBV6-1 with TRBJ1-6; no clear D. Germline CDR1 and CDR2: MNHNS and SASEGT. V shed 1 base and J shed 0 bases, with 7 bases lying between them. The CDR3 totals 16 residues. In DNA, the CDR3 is TGTGCCAGCAGTGAAGACTCGAGCTCCTATAATTCACCCCTCCACTTT. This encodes CASSEDSSSYNSPLHF.

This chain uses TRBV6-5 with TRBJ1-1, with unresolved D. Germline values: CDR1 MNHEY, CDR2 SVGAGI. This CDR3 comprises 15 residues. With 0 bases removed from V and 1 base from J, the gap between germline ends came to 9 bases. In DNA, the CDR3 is TGTGCCAGCAGTTACTCTATGTCGGAGAACACTGAAGCTTTCTTT. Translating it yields CASSYSMSENTEAFF.

CDR3 DNA: TGTGCCACCCGACGGCCAGGGGCGGGCACAGATACGCAGTATTTT. It codes for CATRRPGAGTDTQYF. The V gene is TRBV27, the J gene TRBJ2-3; possible D gene TRBD1, 6 bases. Germline values: CDR1 MNHEY, CDR2 SMNVEV (reference sequence). There are 15 residues in the CDR3. Trimming shortened V by 10 bases and J by 1 base, and 18 bases separated the two germline ends.